The 6 T cell receptor beta chains in this list originate from one sample, sequenced in a study of CD8+CD57+ T cells in acquired aplastic anemia. The template used for profiling TCR beta VDJ and CDR3 was genomic DNA. MiXCR, applied by TCRdb to the reads, yields one record per CDR3 protein. The table has approximately 180,000 distinct CDR3 sequences, less than 50% seen once. Only patients with CD8+CD57+ cell expansion on flow cytometry were chosen for sequencing. The sample consisted of sorted CD4+, CD8+, or CD8+CD57+ T cells (not recorded which) from PBMCs. These receptors were collected from a human donor with aplastic anemia.

V and J are TRBV10-3 and TRBJ2-7, with no clear D. Germline V lookup: CDR1 ENHRY, CDR2 SYGVKD. Trimming pared 10 bases from V and 7 bases from J, leaving 20 bases between. The CDR3 runs to 13 residues. In DNA, the CDR3 is TGTGCCAGAAGCTTAGGACGAAACAATGAGCAGTACTTC. Its protein product is CARSLGRNNEQYF.

The chain uses TRBV10-3 and TRBJ2-7, with TRBD1 matching over 8 bases. Germline V gene lookup returns CDR1 ENHRY and CDR2 SYGVKD. The CDR3 is 14 residues long. Trimming took 0 bases from V and 5 from J; bases not matched to a gene: 3. The CDR3 spells CAISESGQGDEQYF. As DNA, the CDR3 is TGTGCCATCAGTGAGTCCGGACAGGGCGACGAGCAGTACTTC.

This clonotype was detected ten times or more. The rearrangement joins TRBV7-8 to TRBJ2-1; D perhaps matches TRBD1 (6 bases). Germline CDR1 reads SGHVS; CDR2 reads FQNEAQ. Trimming took off 1 base at V and 0 bases at J, with 7 bases between the two ends. The CDR3 runs to 15 residues. The CDR3 spells CASSLDRASYNEQFF. The DNA for the CDR3 is TGTGCCAGCAGCTTAGACAGGGCCTCCTACAATGAGCAGTTCTTC.

V is TRBV10-3 and J is TRBJ1-5, with D tentatively TRBD1 (5 bases). This CDR3 spans 14 amino acids. Trimming shortened V by 1 base and J by 8 bases, and 12 bases separated the two germline ends. Germline values: CDR1 ENHRY, CDR2 SYGVKD. This chain's CDR3 is CAISELGDREPQHF. The CDR3 nucleotides are TGTGCCATCAGTGAGTTGGGGGACCGAGAGCCCCAGCATTTT.

A remark on this clonotype: A junction end diverges from the germline sequence, so it may reflect a read error. The CDR3 bases are TGTGCCAGCAGCTTAGGGACGGGGCGACCGTCCTTC. This sequence encodes CASSLGTGRPSF. V gene TRBV7-3 combines with J gene TRBJ2-1, with D possibly called TRBD1 or TRBD2 (5 bases each). Germline lookup yields CDR1 SGHTA and CDR2 FQGTGA. This CDR3 spans 12 amino acids.

The table lists this clonotype with many counts. V is TRBV6-5 and J is TRBJ2-1; TRBD2 aligns across 10 bases. Germline CDR1 MNHEY, CDR2 SVGAGI. The V and J ends lost 5 bases and 9 bases, in that order; junction bases with no gene match: 10. The CDR3 consists of 15 residues. CDR3 in amino acids: CASSNSGGAAGEQFF. The CDR3 DNA reads as TGTGCCAGCAGTAACAGCGGGGGGGCCGCGGGTGAGCAGTTCTTC.